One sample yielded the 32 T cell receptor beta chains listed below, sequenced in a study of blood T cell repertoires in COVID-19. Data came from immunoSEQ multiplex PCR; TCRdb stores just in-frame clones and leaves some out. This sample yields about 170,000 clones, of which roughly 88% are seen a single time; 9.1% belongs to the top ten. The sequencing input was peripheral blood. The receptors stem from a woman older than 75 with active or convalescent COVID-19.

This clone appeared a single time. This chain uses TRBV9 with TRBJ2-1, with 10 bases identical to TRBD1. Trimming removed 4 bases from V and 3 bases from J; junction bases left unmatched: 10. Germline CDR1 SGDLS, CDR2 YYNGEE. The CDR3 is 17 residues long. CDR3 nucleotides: TGTGCCAGCAGCCCGGGACAGGGGCTCTTATACTACAATGAGCAGTTCTTC. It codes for CASSPGQGLLYYNEQFF.

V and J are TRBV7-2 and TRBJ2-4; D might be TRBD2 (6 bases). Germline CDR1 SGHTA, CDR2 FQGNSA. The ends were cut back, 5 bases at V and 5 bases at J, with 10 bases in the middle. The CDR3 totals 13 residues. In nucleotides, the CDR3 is TGTGCCAGCAGCCCTCGGAGGGAAAACATTCAGTACTTC. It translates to CASSPRRENIQYF.

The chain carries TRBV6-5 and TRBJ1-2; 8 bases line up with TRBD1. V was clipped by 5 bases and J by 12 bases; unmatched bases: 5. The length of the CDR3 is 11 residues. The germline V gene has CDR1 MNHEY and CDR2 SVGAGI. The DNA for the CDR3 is TGTGCCAGCAGTCGTGGACAGGGAAACACCTTC. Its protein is CASSRGQGNTF.

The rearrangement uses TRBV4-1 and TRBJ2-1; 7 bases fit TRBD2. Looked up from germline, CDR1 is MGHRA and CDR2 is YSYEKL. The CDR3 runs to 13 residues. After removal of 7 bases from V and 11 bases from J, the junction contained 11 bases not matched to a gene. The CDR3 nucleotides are TGCGCCAGCACCCCCGAGGAGCGGGGCAAGCAGTTCTTC. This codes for CASTPEERGKQFF.

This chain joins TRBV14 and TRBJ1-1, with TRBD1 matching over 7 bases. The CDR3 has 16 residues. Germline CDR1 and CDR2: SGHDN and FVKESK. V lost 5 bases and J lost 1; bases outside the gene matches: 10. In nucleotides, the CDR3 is TGTGCCAGCAGCTCTGCCCCGGACAGGTGGAACACTGAAGCTTTCTTT. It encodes CASSSAPDRWNTEAFF.

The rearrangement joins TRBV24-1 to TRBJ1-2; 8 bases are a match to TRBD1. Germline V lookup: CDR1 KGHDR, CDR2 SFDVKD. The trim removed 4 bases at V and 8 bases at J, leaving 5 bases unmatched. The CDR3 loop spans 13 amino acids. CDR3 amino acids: CATSEGDRRGYTF. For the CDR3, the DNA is TGTGCCACCAGTGAAGGGGACAGGAGGGGCTACACCTTC.

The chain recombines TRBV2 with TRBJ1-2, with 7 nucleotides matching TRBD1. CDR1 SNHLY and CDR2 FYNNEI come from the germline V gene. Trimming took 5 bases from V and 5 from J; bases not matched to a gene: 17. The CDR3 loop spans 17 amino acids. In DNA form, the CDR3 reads TGTGCCAGCAGTAGAAGAGAAGTGGGGCCAGGGGGTTATGGCTACACCTTC. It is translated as CASSRREVGPGGYGYTF.

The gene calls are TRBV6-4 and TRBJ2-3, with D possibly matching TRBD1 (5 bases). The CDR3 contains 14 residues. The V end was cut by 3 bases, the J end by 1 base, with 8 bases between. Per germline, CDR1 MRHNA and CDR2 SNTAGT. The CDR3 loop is CASSEQAGTDTQYF. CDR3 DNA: TGTGCCAGCAGTGAACAGGCGGGCACAGATACGCAGTATTTT.

The CDR3 protein is CASSQAAGYGYTF. The CDR3 coding sequence is TGTGCCAGCAGCCAGGCAGCTGGCTATGGCTACACCTTC. The chain employs TRBV9 and TRBJ1-2; D remains unclear. The germline V gene has CDR1 SGDLS and CDR2 YYNGEE. With 4 bases removed from V and 4 bases from J, the gap between germline ends came to 11 bases. The CDR3 contains 13 residues.

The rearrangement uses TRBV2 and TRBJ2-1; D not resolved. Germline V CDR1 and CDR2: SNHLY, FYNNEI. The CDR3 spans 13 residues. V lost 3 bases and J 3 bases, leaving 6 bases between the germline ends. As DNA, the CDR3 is TGTGCCAGCAGTGAGCTATTCTACAATGAGCAGTTCTTC. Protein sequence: CASSELFYNEQFF. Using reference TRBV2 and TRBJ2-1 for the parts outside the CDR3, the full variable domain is EPEVTQTPSHQVTQMGQEVILRCVPISNHLYFYWYRQILGQKVEFLVSFYNNEISEKSEIFDDQFSVERPDGSNFTLKIRSTKLEDSAMYFCASSELFYNEQFFGPGTRLTVL.

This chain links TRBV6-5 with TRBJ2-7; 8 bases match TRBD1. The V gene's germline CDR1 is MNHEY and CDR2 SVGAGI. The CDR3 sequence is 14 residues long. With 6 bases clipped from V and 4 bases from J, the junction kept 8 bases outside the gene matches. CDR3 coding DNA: TGTGCCAGCAGCTACGACAGGGGAACTTACGAGCAGTACTTC. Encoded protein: CASSYDRGTYEQYF.

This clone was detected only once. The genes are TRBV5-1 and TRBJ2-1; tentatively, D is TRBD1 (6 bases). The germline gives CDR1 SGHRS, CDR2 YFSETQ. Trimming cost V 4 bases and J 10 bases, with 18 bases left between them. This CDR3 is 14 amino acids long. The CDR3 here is CASSRTDSGLEQFF. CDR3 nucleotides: TGCGCCAGCAGCCGGACAGACTCAGGTTTAGAGCAGTTCTTC.

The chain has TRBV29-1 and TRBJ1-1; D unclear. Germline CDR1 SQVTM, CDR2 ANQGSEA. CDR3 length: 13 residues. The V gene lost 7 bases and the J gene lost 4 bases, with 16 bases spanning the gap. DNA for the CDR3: TGCAGCGGCGGTGCTAAGGTAACCACTGAAGCTTTCTTT. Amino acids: CSGGAKVTTEAFF.

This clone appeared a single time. The CDR3 region is CAIHYEQYF. The CDR3 DNA sequence: TGTGCCATACACTACGAGCAGTACTTC. V gene TRBV27 combines with J gene TRBJ2-7; no definite D call. CDR1 MNHEY and CDR2 SMNVEV come from the germline V gene (reference sequence). V lost 10 bases to trimming and J lost 3 bases, with 4 bases between them. CDR3 length: 9 amino acids.

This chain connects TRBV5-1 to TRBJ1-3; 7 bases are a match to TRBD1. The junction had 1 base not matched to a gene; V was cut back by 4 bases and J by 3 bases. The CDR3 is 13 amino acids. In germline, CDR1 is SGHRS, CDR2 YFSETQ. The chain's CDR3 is CASSQGGGNTIYF. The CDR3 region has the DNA TGCGCCAGCAGCCAGGGGGGTGGAAACACCATATATTTT.

The CDR3 DNA reads TGTGCCAGCAGCCCAACAACAGGGACGACAATCTCTGGAAACACCATATATTTT. Protein sequence: CASSPTTGTTISGNTIYF. The V and J genes are TRBV3-1 (or the pseudogene TRBV3-2) and TRBJ1-3; possible D gene TRBD1, 6 bases. Germline V gene sequence: CDR1 LGHDT, CDR2 YNNKEL (reference sequence). The CDR3 sequence is 18 residues long. Deletions cut 4 bases from V and 0 bases from J, with 19 bases between.

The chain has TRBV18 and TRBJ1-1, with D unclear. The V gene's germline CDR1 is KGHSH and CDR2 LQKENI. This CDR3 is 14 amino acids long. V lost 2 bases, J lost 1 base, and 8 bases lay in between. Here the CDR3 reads CASSPNEGNTEAFF. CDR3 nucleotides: TGTGCCAGCTCACCAAACGAGGGGAACACTGAAGCTTTCTTT.

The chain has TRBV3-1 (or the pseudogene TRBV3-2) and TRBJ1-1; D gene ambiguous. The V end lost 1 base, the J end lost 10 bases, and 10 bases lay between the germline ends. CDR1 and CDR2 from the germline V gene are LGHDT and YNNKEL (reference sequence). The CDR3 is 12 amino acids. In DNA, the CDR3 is TGTGCCAGCAGCCAAGGGAGGGTGCGAGCTTTCTTT. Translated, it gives CASSQGRVRAFF.

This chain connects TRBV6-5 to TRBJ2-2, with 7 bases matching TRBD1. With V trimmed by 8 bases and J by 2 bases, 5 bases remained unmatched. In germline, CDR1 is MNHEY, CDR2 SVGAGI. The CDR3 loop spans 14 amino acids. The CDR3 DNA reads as TGTGCCAGCTTTGACAGGGTCAACACCGGGGAGCTGTTTTTT. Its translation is CASFDRVNTGELFF.

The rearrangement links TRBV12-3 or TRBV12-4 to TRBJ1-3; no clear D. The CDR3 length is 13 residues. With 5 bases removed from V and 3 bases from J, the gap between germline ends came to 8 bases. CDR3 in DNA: TGTGCCAGCAGTACAGATCATGGAAACACCATATATTTT. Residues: CASSTDHGNTIYF.

The CDR3 nucleotides are TGCGCCAGCAGTCCGGGATTAAGTAATTCACCCCTCCACTTT. Amino acids: CASSPGLSNSPLHF. The genes are TRBV5-1 and TRBJ1-6, with D uncertain. Per the germline V gene, CDR1 is SGHRS and CDR2 is YFSETQ. Trimming shortened V by 5 bases and J by 6 bases, and 12 bases separated the two germline ends. CDR3 length: 14 residues.

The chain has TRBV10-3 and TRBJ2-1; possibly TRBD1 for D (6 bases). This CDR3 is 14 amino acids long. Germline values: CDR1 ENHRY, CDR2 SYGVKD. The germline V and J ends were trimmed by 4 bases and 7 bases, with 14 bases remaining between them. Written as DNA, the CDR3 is TGTGCCATCAGTGGACGAACAGGGAATAATGAGCAGTTCTTC. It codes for CAISGRTGNNEQFF.

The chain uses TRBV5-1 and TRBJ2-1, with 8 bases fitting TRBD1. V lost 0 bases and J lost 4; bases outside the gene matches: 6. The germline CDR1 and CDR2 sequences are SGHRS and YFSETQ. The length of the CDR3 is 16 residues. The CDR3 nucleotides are TGCGCCAGCAGCTTGGCTGAAGGACAGGGATACAATGAGCAGTTCTTC. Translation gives CASSLAEGQGYNEQFF.

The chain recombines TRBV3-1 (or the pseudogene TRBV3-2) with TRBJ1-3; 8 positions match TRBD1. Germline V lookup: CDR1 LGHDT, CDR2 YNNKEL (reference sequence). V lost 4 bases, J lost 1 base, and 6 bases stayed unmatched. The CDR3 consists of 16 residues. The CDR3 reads CASSPPGTGSGNTIYF. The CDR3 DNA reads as TGTGCCAGCAGCCCACCCGGGACAGGATCTGGAAACACCATATATTTT.

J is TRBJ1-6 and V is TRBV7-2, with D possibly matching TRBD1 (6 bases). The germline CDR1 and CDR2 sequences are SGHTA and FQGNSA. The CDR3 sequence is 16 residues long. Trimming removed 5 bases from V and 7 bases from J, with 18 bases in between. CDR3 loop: CASSRRGGTGNSPLHF. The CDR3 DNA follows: TGTGCCAGCAGCCGCCGGGGGGGCACAGGGAATTCACCCCTCCACTTT.

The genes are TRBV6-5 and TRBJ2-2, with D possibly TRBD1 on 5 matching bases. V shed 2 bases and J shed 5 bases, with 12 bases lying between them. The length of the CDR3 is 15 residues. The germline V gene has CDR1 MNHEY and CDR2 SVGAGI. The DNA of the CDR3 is TGTGCCAGCAGTTACGGCAGGGTTGTGACCGGGGAGCTGTTTTTT. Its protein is CASSYGRVVTGELFF.

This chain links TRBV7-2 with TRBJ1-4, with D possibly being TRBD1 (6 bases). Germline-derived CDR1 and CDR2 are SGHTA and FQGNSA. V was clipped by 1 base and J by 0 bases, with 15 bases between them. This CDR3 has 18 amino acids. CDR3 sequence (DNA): TGTGCCAGCAGCTTAGTCCCTGGGGGGGCCGCAACTAATGAAAAACTGTTTTTT. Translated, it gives CASSLVPGGAATNEKLFF. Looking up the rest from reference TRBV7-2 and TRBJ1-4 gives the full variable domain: GAGVSQSPSNKVTEKGKDVELRCDPISGHTALYWYRQSLGQGLEFLIYFQGNSAPDKSGLPSDRFSAERTGGSVSTLTIQRTQQEDSAVYLCASSLVPGGAATNEKLFFGSGTQLSVL.

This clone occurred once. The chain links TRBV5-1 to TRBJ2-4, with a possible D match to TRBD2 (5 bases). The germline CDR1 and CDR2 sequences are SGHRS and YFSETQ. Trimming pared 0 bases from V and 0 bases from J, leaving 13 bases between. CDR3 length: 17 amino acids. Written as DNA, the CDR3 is TGCGCCAGCAGCTTGGGCCTAGGAGGAGTAGCCAAAAACATTCAGTACTTC. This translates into CASSLGLGGVAKNIQYF.

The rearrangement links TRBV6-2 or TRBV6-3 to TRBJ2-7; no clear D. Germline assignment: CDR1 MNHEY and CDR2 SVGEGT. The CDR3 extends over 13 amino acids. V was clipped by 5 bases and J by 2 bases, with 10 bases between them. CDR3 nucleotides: TGTGCCAGCAGTCAGACACCTACCTACGAGCAGTACTTC. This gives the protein CASSQTPTYEQYF.

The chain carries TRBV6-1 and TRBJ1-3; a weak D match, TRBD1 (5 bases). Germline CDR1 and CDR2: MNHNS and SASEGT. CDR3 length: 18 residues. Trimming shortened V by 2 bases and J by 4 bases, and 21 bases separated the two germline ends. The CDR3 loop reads CASSEFPITIQGGNTIYF. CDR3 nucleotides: TGTGCCAGCAGTGAATTCCCCATTACCATTCAGGGAGGAAACACCATATATTTT.

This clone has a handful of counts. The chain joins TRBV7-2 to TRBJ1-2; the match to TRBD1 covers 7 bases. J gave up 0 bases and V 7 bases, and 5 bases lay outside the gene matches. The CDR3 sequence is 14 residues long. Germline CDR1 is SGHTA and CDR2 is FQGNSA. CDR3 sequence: CASTDQGANYGYTF. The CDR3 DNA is TGTGCCAGCACCGATCAGGGGGCTAACTATGGCTACACCTTC.

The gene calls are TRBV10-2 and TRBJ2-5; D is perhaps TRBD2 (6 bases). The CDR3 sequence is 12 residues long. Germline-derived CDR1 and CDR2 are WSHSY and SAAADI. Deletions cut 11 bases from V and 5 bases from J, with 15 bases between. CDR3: CAGSSEGETQYF. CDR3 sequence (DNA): TGCGCCGGCTCTAGCGAAGGGGAGACCCAGTACTTC.